This TCR beta chain appears in the sequencing data of a study of cytomegalovirus exposure and HLA in healthy donors. The primer mix had 60 Vbeta and 13 Jbeta primers. Here immunoSEQ multiplex PCR was the method, and the copy in TCRdb shows in-frame clones only, minus some. The data show around 130,000 clones, with roughly 84% seen just once and about 2.7% held by the top ten. Whole-study findings and limits: Cytomegalovirus association was assigned to over 150 TCR beta chains. The records held CMV serostatus as the only immune exposure information. While the bulk of TCR sequences proved rare, some public TCRs turned up in many donors. Later analysis suggested most CMV-associated TCR beta chains were HLA-restricted.

Concerning this clone: The antigen is undetermined.

Per germline, CDR1 SSHAT and CDR2 FNYEAQ (reference sequence). V gave up 5 bases and J gave up 5 bases; unmatched junction bases: 10. This CDR3 spans 15 amino acids. The TCR sequence derives from a woman aged 18 to 35 in good health and CMV-seropositive. The specimen sequenced was PBMCs. This sequence joins TRBV7-7 and TRBJ2-5, with 8 bases fitting TRBD2. CDR3 in amino acids: CASSPQSGGQETQYF. The CDR3 DNA follows: TGTGCCAGCAGCCCACAATCGGGGGGGCAGGAGACCCAGTACTTC. Drawing the rest from reference TRBV7-7 and TRBJ2-5, the complete variable domain is GAGVSQSPRYKVTKRGQDVTLRCDPISSHATLYWYQQALGQGPEFLTYFNYEAQPDKSGLPSDRFSAERPEGSISTLTIQRTEQRDSAMYRCASSPQSGGQETQYFGPGTRLLVL.